Listed here is a single TCR beta chain. The germline gene is not matched at one end of the junction; a read error may be the cause. The data were taken from a study of T cells of healthy individuals. One entry per CDR3 protein results from TCRdb running MiXCR on the 5' RACE reads. The sample includes 60,000 to 75,000 distinct CDR3 sequences, 15% to 20% of them seen just once. This CDR3 is 13 amino acids long. Germline V gives CDR1 LGHNT, CDR2 FRNRAP. The clonotype originates from a human donor in good health. V is TRBV12-5 and J is TRBJ2-3; D unresolved. The CDR3 DNA follows: TGTGCTAGTGGTGTGGTACGCGTAGATACGCAGTATTTT. Translating it yields CASGVVRVDTQYF. The whole variable domain, filled in from reference TRBV12-5 and TRBJ2-3, reads DARVTQTPRHKVTEMGQEVTMRCQPILGHNTVFWYRQTMMQGLELLAYFRNRAPLDDSGMPKDRFSAEMPDATLATLKIQPSEPRDSAVYFCASGVVRVDTQYFGPGTRLTVL.